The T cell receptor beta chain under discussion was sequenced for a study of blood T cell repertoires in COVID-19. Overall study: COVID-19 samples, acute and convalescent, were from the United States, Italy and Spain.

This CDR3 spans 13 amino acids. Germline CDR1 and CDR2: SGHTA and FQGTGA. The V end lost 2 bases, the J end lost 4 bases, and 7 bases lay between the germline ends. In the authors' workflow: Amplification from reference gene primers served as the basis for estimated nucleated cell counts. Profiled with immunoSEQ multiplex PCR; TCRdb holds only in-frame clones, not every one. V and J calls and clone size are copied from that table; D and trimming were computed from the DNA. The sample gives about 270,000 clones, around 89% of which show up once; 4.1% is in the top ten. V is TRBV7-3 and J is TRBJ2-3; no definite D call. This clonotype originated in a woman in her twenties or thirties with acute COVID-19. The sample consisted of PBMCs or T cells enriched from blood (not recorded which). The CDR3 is CASSLDGADTQYF. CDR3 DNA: TGTGCCAGCAGCTTAGATGGAGCAGATACGCAGTATTTT.